This TCR beta chain was recorded in a study of blood T cell repertoires in COVID-19. For the study at large: Before being deemed recovered, Cohort 3 donors had two negative PCRs, clearance, or symptom resolution.

In the original analysis: The assay estimated nucleated cells by amplifying reference gene primers. The assay was immunoSEQ multiplex PCR, and TCRdb's table has in-frame clones only and misses some. The D gene and trimming were derived from the DNA, and the V and J assignments and clone size from that table. The sample includes about 400,000 clones, about 87% of them seen just once. V dropped 1 base and J dropped 2 bases, with 14 bases sitting between them. CDR1 and CDR2 from the germline V gene are LGHNA and YNFKEQ. The CDR3 extends over 16 amino acids. Enrolled through a virtual design, the participants were between 18 and 89 years of age and came from about two dozen US areas. Researchers sorted participants into cohorts using their self-reported clinical history.

The sample comprised PBMCs or T cells enriched from blood (not recorded which). This receptor was identified in a man aged 40-50 years in a cohort exposed to, infected with or recovered from COVID-19 (not recorded which). V is TRBV4-2 and J is TRBJ1-2; D remains ambiguous. The CDR3 nucleotides are TGTGCCAGCAGCCAAGGTAGCCCACAAACCAACTATGGCTACACCTTC. Translated, it gives CASSQGSPQTNYGYTF.